A single sample gave rise to the 4 T cell receptor beta chains below, sequenced in a study of blood T cell repertoires in COVID-19. Here immunoSEQ multiplex PCR was the method, and the copy in TCRdb shows in-frame clones only, minus some. This table has about 59,000 clones, roughly nine tenths appearing once. Sequencing input: peripheral blood. Receptors were obtained from a human donor in a cohort sampled during active COVID-19.

The rearrangement links TRBV5-4 to TRBJ2-1; 12 nucleotides agree with TRBD1. After removal of 4 bases from V and 5 bases from J, the junction contained 13 bases not matched to a gene. CDR1 SGHNT and CDR2 YYREEE come from the germline V gene (reference sequence). The CDR3 is made up of 18 amino acids. The CDR3 reads CASSPPRGRDRGHNEQFF. CDR3 coding DNA: TGTGCCAGCAGCCCTCCCCGGGGGCGGGACAGGGGGCACAATGAGCAGTTCTTC.

The chain is built from TRBV4-1 and TRBJ2-7; 8 bases match TRBD1. The ends lost 3 bases at V and 3 bases at J; junction bases unmatched: 13. The CDR3 is 17 amino acids. Germline-derived CDR1 and CDR2 are MGHRA and YSYEKL. CDR3: CASSHLGQGLTYYEQYF. The DNA of the CDR3 is TGCGCCAGCAGCCACCTCGGACAGGGCCTTACGTACTACGAGCAGTACTTC.

To note about this clone: Within the sample, other DNA sequences also encode this same CDR3. The rearrangement joins TRBV12-5 to TRBJ2-2, with 9 bases matching TRBD2. Trimming removed 1 base from V and 6 bases from J; junction bases left unmatched: 9. In germline, CDR1 is LGHNT, CDR2 FRNRAP. The CDR3 is 17 amino acids. CDR3 loop: CASGLENLAGGPGELFF. CDR3 in DNA: TGTGCTAGTGGTTTGGAAAATCTCGCGGGGGGGCCCGGGGAGCTGTTTTTT.

The chain is built from TRBV18 and TRBJ2-5; 10 bases line up with TRBD2. J lost 4 bases, V lost 3 bases, and 5 bases had no gene match. There are 15 residues in the CDR3. Germline CDR1 reads KGHSH; CDR2 reads LQKENI. CDR3: CASSPQRGGGETQYF. In DNA form, the CDR3 reads TGTGCCAGCTCACCTCAGCGGGGGGGCGGAGAGACCCAGTACTTC.